A selection of T cell receptor beta chains follows, all from one sample in a study of blood T cells in healthy people across ages. A single record per CDR3 protein comes from TCRdb applying MiXCR to the 5' RACE reads. The sample holds about 970,000 distinct CDR3 sequences, roughly 50% seen once. Source material: blood. These TCRs come from a woman between 55 and 75 years old in good health. The CDR3 runs from the conserved cysteine through the conserved F or W. A D gene is named only where the DNA matches it firmly. Clone size is given for some rows only: seen once, a few or many times, or a class if the clone is expanded.

v_call,j_call,clone_size,d_call,cdr3_nt,cdr3_aa
TRBV7-9,TRBJ2-7,NA,NA,TGTGCCAGCAGCTTTGCAGGGGACTCCTACGAGCAGTACTTC,CASSFAGDSYEQYF
TRBV6-2/TRBV6-3,TRBJ2-7,few,NA,TGTGCCACCAAGGACCAGTCCTACGAGCAGTACTTC,CATKDQSYEQYF
TRBV25-1,TRBJ2-7,few,NA,TGTGCCAGCAGTCGGGCGACTCAGGCTGAGCAGTACTTC,CASSRATQAEQYF
TRBV20-1,TRBJ2-1,few,TRBD1,TGCAGTGTAAAGGGACAGGGCCATGAGCAGTTCTTC,CSVKGQGHEQFF
TRBV10-3,TRBJ2-3,NA,TRBD2,TGTGCCATCAAATACACGGGGAAAGCGGGAGGGCAGGGTACGCAGTATTTT,CAIKYTGKAGGQGTQYF
TRBV20-1,TRBJ2-1,NA,TRBD1,TGCAGTGTAGACAGGGACGGTTCCTACAATGAGCAGTTCTTC,CSVDRDGSYNEQFF
TRBV6-1,TRBJ2-7,once,NA,TGTGCCAGCAGTAAACGAACCACTATCGGGAGTACCTACGAGCAGTACTTC,CASSKRTTIGSTYEQYF
TRBV20-1,TRBJ2-1,NA,TRBD2,TGCAGTGCTAGGAGGGAGGGTGACTACAATGAGCAGTTCTTC,CSARREGDYNEQFF
TRBV29-1,TRBJ2-3,few,TRBD2,TGCAGCGTTGGGGGACTAGCGGCGGCCCCTAGCACAGATACGCAGTATTTT,CSVGGLAAAPSTDTQYF
TRBV5-1,TRBJ2-1,NA,NA,TGCGCCAGCTTTAATACGGATGAGCAGTTCTTT,CASFNTDEQFF
TRBV7-2,TRBJ2-4,few,TRBD1,TGTGCCAGCAGCTTCCAGACAGGGGGCGAAAACATTCAGTACTTC,CASSFQTGGENIQYF
TRBV6-5,TRBJ1-6,NA,NA,TGTGCCAGCAGTTGGTCCGGGACACCGAGCTCCTATAATTCACCCCTCCACTTT,CASSWSGTPSSYNSPLHF
TRBV30,TRBJ2-4,NA,NA,TGTGCCTGGACCCATAATAACATTCAGTACTTC,CAWTHNNIQYF
TRBV30,TRBJ1-5,once,NA,TGTGCCTGGAATTTGGGTGGACAGCCCCAGCATTTT,CAWNLGGQPQHF
TRBV4-1,TRBJ2-7,few,TRBD1,TGCGCCAGCAGCCAACACCGGGACAGGGTTAACGAGCAGTACTTC,CASSQHRDRVNEQYF
TRBV5-1,TRBJ2-3,NA,TRBD2,TGCGCCAGCAGCTTACCTAGCGGGAGAGGAGATACGCAGTATTTT,CASSLPSGRGDTQYF
TRBV27,TRBJ2-7,NA,NA,TGTGCCAGCAGTTTCGGGGTGGGAGCGGGCTACGAGCAGTACTTC,CASSFGVGAGYEQYF
TRBV12-3/TRBV12-4,TRBJ1-3,NA,NA,TGTGCCAGCAGGCCCCCCTTGGGGTCTGGAAACACCATATATTTT,CASRPPLGSGNTIYF
TRBV7-9,TRBJ2-5,few,NA,TGTGCCAGCAGCTTATTGGCCTCGGTGACCCAGTACTTC,CASSLLASVTQYF
TRBV20-1,TRBJ2-1,NA,TRBD2,TGCAGTGCCGCTAGCGGGAGTCACTACAATGAGCAGTTCTTC,CSAASGSHYNEQFF
TRBV11-2,TRBJ2-3,few,NA,TGTGCCAGCAGCTTTCGGGAGAGGACAGATACGCAGTATTTT,CASSFRERTDTQYF
TRBV27,TRBJ2-2,NA,NA,TGTGCCAGCAGTTTGAACAGGGCCGGGGAGCTGTTTTTT,CASSLNRAGELFF
TRBV11-2,TRBJ2-7,few,NA,TGTGCCAGCAGCTTTTTACCCACTTCTCGGAGGGGGACCCTCGAGCAGTACTTC,CASSFLPTSRRGTLEQYF
TRBV4-1,TRBJ1-6,once,NA,TGCGCCAGCAGCCAAGAGGGACTGCTTTTTGGTAATTCACCCCTCCACTTT,CASSQEGLLFGNSPLHF
TRBV6-1,TRBJ1-2,NA,NA,TGTGCCAGCACCCCGCGAGGGATCTATGGCTACACCTTC,CASTPRGIYGYTF
TRBV30,TRBJ2-7,NA,NA,TGTGCCTGGAGTCTCTTTTCGGGCGGGATCCTCTACGAGCAGTACTTC,CAWSLFSGGILYEQYF
TRBV2,TRBJ1-5,NA,NA,TGTGCCAGCAACATGGGACGAGGGGCCACTCAGCCCCAGCATTTT,CASNMGRGATQPQHF
TRBV5-6,TRBJ2-5,few,NA,TGTGCCAGCAGCTTAGTTTCGCAGCAGGAGTACTTC,CASSLVSQQEYF
TRBV30,TRBJ1-2,NA,TRBD1,TGTGCCTGGAGTGCCCGACAGGGGGTCTATGGCTACACCTTC,CAWSARQGVYGYTF
TRBV4-1,TRBJ2-7,many,NA,TGCGCCAGCAGCCAACAATCAGGGAATAAAGACTACGAGCAGTACTTC,CASSQQSGNKDYEQYF
TRBV5-6,TRBJ2-5,few,TRBD1,TGTGCCAGCAGCGAGGACAGGGTGTCTGAGACCCAGTACTTC,CASSEDRVSETQYF
TRBV7-2,TRBJ2-5,few,TRBD2,TGTGCCAGCAGCCAGAACGGACTAGCCGGAGAGACCCAGTACTTC,CASSQNGLAGETQYF
TRBV2,TRBJ1-4,NA,NA,TGTGCCAGCAGTCAATATGCAACTAATGAAGAACTGTTTTTT,CASSQYATNEELFF
TRBV5-1,TRBJ2-7,NA,NA,TGCGCCAGCAGCTCCGGACTAACGGGACCCTACAATGAGCAGTACTTC,CASSSGLTGPYNEQYF
TRBV4-2,TRBJ2-3,NA,NA,TGTGCCAGCAGCCCCCTCTCTAGCGCAGATACGCAGTATTTT,CASSPLSSADTQYF
TRBV30,TRBJ2-3,NA,TRBD2,TGTGCCTGGAGTGCATTAGCGGGAGGTGCAGATACGCAGTATTTT,CAWSALAGGADTQYF
TRBV5-1,TRBJ2-7,NA,NA,TGCGCCAGCAGCTTTTGGCTAGGGGTCTGCGAGCAGTACTTC,CASSFWLGVCEQYF
TRBV5-6,TRBJ2-7,NA,TRBD1,TGTGCCAGCAGCTTGACCGCCGGGACAGGGGGCCTCGAGCAGTACTTC,CASSLTAGTGGLEQYF
TRBV30,TRBJ1-1,NA,TRBD1,TGTGCCTGGAGTGTACGCGGGACAGGGGGACTGAACACTGAAGCTTTCTTT,CAWSVRGTGGLNTEAFF
TRBV28,TRBJ2-5,NA,TRBD1,TGTGCCAGCCGGGACAGGGGTTACCGAAACCAAGAGACCCAGTACTTC,CASRDRGYRNQETQYF
TRBV5-1,TRBJ2-2,NA,TRBD1,TGCGCCAGCAGTTTCCGACAGGGCAGTGAGCAGTTTTTT,CASSFRQGSEQFF
TRBV5-5,TRBJ2-7,few,NA,TGTGCCAGCAGCCTACATCCCGGGACAACCTACGAGCAGTACTTC,CASSLHPGTTYEQYF
TRBV5-5,TRBJ1-5,NA,NA,TGTGCCAGCAGCCAAGGGGGGGCCCAACCCCAGCATTTT,CASSQGGAQPQHF
TRBV12-3/TRBV12-4,TRBJ2-1,NA,NA,TGTGCCAGCAGGTCTGGTACTTGGGGCAGGGAGAACAATGAGCAGTTCTTC,CASRSGTWGRENNEQFF
TRBV4-1,TRBJ1-5,NA,NA,TGCGCCAGCAGCCATCCAGGGAGCAATCAGCCCCAGCATTTT,CASSHPGSNQPQHF
TRBV18,TRBJ2-7,NA,TRBD1,TGTGCCAGCTCACCACCGGACAGGGTATCCTACAATGAGCAGTACTTC,CASSPPDRVSYNEQYF
TRBV28,TRBJ2-7,once,NA,TGTGCCAGCAGTTCCGGAGCGAAGGGGAGAGGATACGAGCAGTACTTC,CASSSGAKGRGYEQYF
TRBV29-1,TRBJ2-5,few,NA,TGCAGCGTTGAACATCCTACAGGGCGGCGGGAGCAGTACTTC,CSVEHPTGRREQYF
TRBV5-5,TRBJ2-7,NA,NA,TGTGCCAGCAGCTTGGATAACCCGGGGTACGAGCAGTACTTC,CASSLDNPGYEQYF
TRBV5-1,TRBJ2-7,NA,NA,TGCGCCAGCAGCCCGATCCAGCACGAGCAGTACTTC,CASSPIQHEQYF
TRBV20-1,TRBJ2-7,NA,NA,TGCAGTGCTAGGCTATCCCAAGGGCGTGAGGGTAGCTCCTACGAGCAGTACTTC,CSARLSQGREGSSYEQYF
TRBV10-3,TRBJ2-1,few,TRBD1,TGTGCCATCAGTGCGGCACAGGGGGATTACAATGAGCAGTTCTTC,CAISAAQGDYNEQFF
TRBV28,TRBJ2-3,NA,TRBD2,TGTGCCAGCAGACGACGGCGTAGCGGGAACACAGATACGCAGTATTTT,CASRRRRSGNTDTQYF
TRBV28,TRBJ1-5,NA,TRBD1,TGTGCCAGCGAACCGACAGGGAACAAAATCAATCAGCCCCAGCATTTT,CASEPTGNKINQPQHF
TRBV20-1,TRBJ2-7,NA,TRBD2,TGCAGTGCTAGCAAAGCGGGGGCCTACTACGAGCAGTACTTC,CSASKAGAYYEQYF
TRBV7-2,TRBJ1-5,few,NA,TGTGCCAGCAGCTTAGCCTTGGGTCAGCCCCAGCATTTT,CASSLALGQPQHF
TRBV11-2,TRBJ2-3,NA,TRBD1,TGTGCCAGCAGCTTGTACAGGGGGAGGACAGATACGCAGTATTTT,CASSLYRGRTDTQYF
TRBV4-1,TRBJ2-3,NA,TRBD1,TGCGCCAGCAAAAGACAGGGGGCCGCAGATACGCAGTATTTT,CASKRQGAADTQYF
TRBV4-2,TRBJ2-7,few,NA,TGTGCCAGCAGCCAAGGTCCCGCCTACGAGCAGTACTTC,CASSQGPAYEQYF
TRBV5-6,TRBJ1-6,NA,TRBD1,TGTGCCAGCAGCTTGGGACAGGGGAAGTTAAATTCACCCCTCCACTTT,CASSLGQGKLNSPLHF